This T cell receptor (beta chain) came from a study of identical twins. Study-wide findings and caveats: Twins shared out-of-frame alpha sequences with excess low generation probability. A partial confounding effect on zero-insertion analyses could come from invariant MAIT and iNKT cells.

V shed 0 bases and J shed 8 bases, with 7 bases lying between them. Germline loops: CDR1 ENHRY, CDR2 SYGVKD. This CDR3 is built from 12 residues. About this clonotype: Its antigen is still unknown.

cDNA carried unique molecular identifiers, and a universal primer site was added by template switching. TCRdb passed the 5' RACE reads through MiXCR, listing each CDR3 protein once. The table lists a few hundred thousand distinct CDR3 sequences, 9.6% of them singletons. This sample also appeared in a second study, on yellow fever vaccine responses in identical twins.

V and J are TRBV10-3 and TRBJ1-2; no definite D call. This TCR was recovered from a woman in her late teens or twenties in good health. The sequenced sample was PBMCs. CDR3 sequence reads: CAISESGGGYTF. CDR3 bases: TGTGCCATCAGTGAGTCGGGAGGCGGCTACACCTTC.